Listed here are 17 T cell receptor beta chains from one sample, sequenced in a study of blood T cell repertoires in COVID-19. Data came from immunoSEQ multiplex PCR; TCRdb stores just in-frame clones and leaves some out. The sample has about 120,000 clones, around 63% seen once. Sequencing was performed on peripheral blood. The receptors shown here come from a woman between 70 and 85 years old with acute or convalescent COVID-19.

The CDR3 loop is CASSYLAGALAKNIQYF. DNA for the CDR3: TGTGCCAGCAGTTACCTAGCGGGAGCGCTAGCCAAAAACATTCAGTACTTC. This chain uses TRBV6-2 or TRBV6-3 with TRBJ2-4; 10 positions agree with TRBD2. This CDR3 comprises 17 residues. V lost 2 bases and J lost 0; bases outside the gene matches: 4. Per the germline V gene, CDR1 is MNHEY and CDR2 is SVGEGT.

J is TRBJ1-2 and V is TRBV14; D uncertain. Deletions cut 0 bases from V and 5 bases from J, with 7 bases between. The CDR3 extends over 13 amino acids. Germline CDR1 SGHDN, CDR2 FVKESK. The CDR3 loop is CASSQDHNYGYTF. The CDR3 DNA is TGTGCCAGCAGCCAAGACCACAATTATGGCTACACCTTC. Full variable domain (rest looked up from reference TRBV14 and TRBJ1-2): EAGVTQFPSHSVIEKGQTVTLRCDPISGHDNLYWYRRVMGKEIKFLLHFVKESKQDESGMPNNRFLAERTGGTYSTLKVQPAELEDSGVYFCASSQDHNYGYTFGSGTRLTVV.

The rearrangement joins TRBV10-3 to TRBJ1-3, with 7 bases fitting TRBD1. V lost 0 bases, J lost 5 bases, and 7 bases stayed unmatched. CDR1 and CDR2 from the germline V gene are ENHRY and SYGVKD. The CDR3 totals 16 residues. The CDR3 spells CAISESVPGQRNTIYF. The CDR3 DNA reads as TGTGCCATCAGTGAGTCCGTCCCGGGACAGCGAAACACCATATATTTT.

This clone was picked up one time. The chain recombines TRBV9 with TRBJ2-3; 8 nucleotides line up with TRBD2. The CDR3 runs to 15 residues. The J segment lost 3 bases and the V segment lost 0 bases, leaving 3 bases of the junction unmatched. The germline V gene encodes CDR1 SGDLS and CDR2 YYNGEE. CDR3 sequence (DNA): TGTGCCAGCAGCGTAGGGGGACTAGGAACAGATACGCAGTATTTT. The encoded protein is CASSVGGLGTDTQYF.

V is TRBV11-2 and J is TRBJ1-3; D not certain. V lost 0 bases and J 4 bases, leaving 10 bases between the germline ends. The germline gives CDR1 SGHAT, CDR2 FQNNGV. The CDR3 is 15 amino acids. CDR3 loop: CASSLDRVGGNTIYF. The DNA of the CDR3 is TGTGCCAGCAGCTTAGATCGGGTTGGCGGAAACACCATATATTTT.

The chain employs TRBV28 and TRBJ1-2; the match to TRBD1 covers 9 bases. The CDR3 contains 15 residues. J lost 4 bases, V lost 5 bases, and 8 bases had no gene match. Germline V gene lookup returns CDR1 MDHEN and CDR2 SYDVKM. In DNA form, the CDR3 reads TGTGCCAGCAGTCAATACAGGGGGCGAAGCTATGGCTACACCTTC. Translated, it gives CASSQYRGRSYGYTF.

The chain links TRBV18 to TRBJ1-2, with D tentatively TRBD1 (6 bases). The CDR3 is made up of 14 amino acids. Germline values: CDR1 KGHSH, CDR2 LQKENI. Trimming stripped 4 bases from V and 3 bases from J, with 12 bases between. The DNA for the CDR3 is TGTGCCAGCTCACTACAGGGAGGGGACTATGGCTACACCTTC. Translated: CASSLQGGDYGYTF.

The rearrangement uses TRBV11-3 and TRBJ2-1; 10 bases align to TRBD1. Germline loops: CDR1 SGHNT, CDR2 YENEEA. This CDR3 spans 15 amino acids. The junction had 9 bases not matched to a gene; V was cut back by 6 bases and J by 7 bases. Here the CDR3 DNA reads TGTGCCAGCAGTTCCGGGACAGGGGCCTTTAATGAGCAGTTCTTC. Its translation: CASSSGTGAFNEQFF.

This chain joins TRBV4-1 and TRBJ1-2; the match to TRBD1 covers 7 bases. The CDR3 runs 15 residues. The germline V gene has CDR1 MGHRA and CDR2 YSYEKL. Trimming took 0 bases from V and 8 from J; bases not matched to a gene: 9. CDR3 in amino acids: CASSQEATGVVGYTF. DNA of the CDR3: TGCGCCAGCAGCCAAGAGGCCACAGGGGTTGTGGGCTACACCTTC.

The genes are TRBV27 and TRBJ1-2, with a tentative D call TRBD1 (5 bases). This CDR3 has 14 residues. Germline-derived CDR1 and CDR2 are MNHEY and SMNVEV (reference sequence). V lost 4 bases and J 1 base, leaving 10 bases between the germline ends. CDR3 DNA: TGTGCCAGCAGTTCTCAGGGCTTTAACTATGGCTACACCTTC. Its translation is CASSSQGFNYGYTF.

This clone was observed a handful of times. The chain links TRBV2 to TRBJ1-5; 10 bases line up with TRBD1. Looked up from germline, CDR1 is SNHLY and CDR2 is FYNNEI. The V gene end was trimmed by 6 bases and the J gene end by 6 bases; junction bases not matched to a gene: 8. CDR3 size: 15 residues. The CDR3 loop reads CASRPDRGQGQPQHF. CDR3 sequence (DNA): TGTGCCAGCAGGCCTGACAGGGGGCAAGGTCAGCCCCAGCATTTT.

The CDR3, as DNA: TGTGCCAGCAGTTCGTCGGTCCGAAACACCATATATTTT. Residues: CASSSSVRNTIYF. The chain combines TRBV3-1 (or the pseudogene TRBV3-2) with TRBJ1-3; D unresolved. Germline loops: CDR1 LGHDT, CDR2 YNNKEL (reference sequence). Trimming stripped 6 bases from V and 5 bases from J, with 11 bases between. The CDR3 has 13 residues.

This chain joins TRBV28 and TRBJ2-1; 10 nucleotides match TRBD2. This CDR3 is built from 15 residues. With 2 bases clipped from V and 7 bases from J, the junction kept 5 bases outside the gene matches. Germline loops: CDR1 MDHEN, CDR2 SYDVKM. The CDR3 DNA sequence: TGTGCCAGCAGTTTAGGGGCTAGCGGGAGTAATGAGCAGTTCTTC. Its translation: CASSLGASGSNEQFF. Based on the CDR3 plus reference TRBV28 and TRBJ2-1, the full variable domain is DVKVTQSSRYLVKRTGEKVFLECVQDMDHENMFWYRQDPGLGLRLIYFSYDVKMKEKGDIPEGYSVSREKKERFSLILESASTNQTSMYLCASSLGASGSNEQFFGPGTRLTVL.

The chain recombines TRBV6-1 with TRBJ2-2, with 11 positions matching TRBD2. Germline CDR1 is MNHNS and CDR2 is SASEGT. The CDR3 is 16 amino acids. V trimming: 2 bases; J trimming: 1 base; junction bases outside the gene matches: 0. In nucleotides, the CDR3 is TGTGCCAGCAGTGAACTAGCGGGGGGGAACACCGGGGAGCTGTTTTTT. This encodes CASSELAGGNTGELFF.

The chain links TRBV6-2 or TRBV6-3 to TRBJ2-1, with 9 bases that match TRBD2. After removal of 6 bases from V and 7 bases from J, the junction contained 7 bases not matched to a gene. Germline V gives CDR1 MNHEY, CDR2 SVGEGT. CDR3 size: 14 residues. The CDR3 DNA reads as TGTGCCAGCAGCTTCCGGACTAGCGTTAATGAGCAGTTCTTC. It yields the protein CASSFRTSVNEQFF.

V usage is TRBV28 and J usage is TRBJ2-1; 10 bases are shared with TRBD2. Germline V gives CDR1 MDHEN, CDR2 SYDVKM. J gave up 14 bases and V 7 bases, and 14 bases lay outside the gene matches. The length of the CDR3 is 14 residues. In nucleotides, the CDR3 is TGTGCCAGCAACTCAGCGGGAGGGCCATTTGTGGAGTTCTTC. Translation gives CASNSAGGPFVEFF.

In this sample, this clone turned up a few times. V gene TRBV12-3 or TRBV12-4 combines with J gene TRBJ1-5; D not resolved. This CDR3 spans 12 amino acids. The V and J ends lost 7 bases and 5 bases respectively, with 9 bases between them. CDR3 DNA sequence: TGTGCCAGCACCTCCCCCCATCAGCCCCAGCATTTT. Protein product: CASTSPHQPQHF.